This T cell receptor beta chain was captured by sequencing in a study of shared clonotypes between healthy human individuals. This table comes from immunoSEQ multiplex PCR, and its TCRdb copy is limited to in-frame clones, with some not included. The table has roughly 810,000 clones, roughly 96% seen once. Notes on this clone: Antigen unknown.

Naive CD8 cells comprised CD45RO-negative, CCR7-positively selected cells, excluding terminally differentiated effector memory CD45RA+ cells. Regarding the study as a whole: Since donors were few, the genetic and exposure-history diversity represented was limited. Donor clonotype sharing was expected to depend on sequencing depth.

The CDR3 has 19 residues. Germline V gene lookup returns CDR1 MNHEY and CDR2 SMNVEV (reference sequence). The V segment lost 2 bases and the J segment 0 bases; nucleotides outside the gene matches: 11. The clonotype originates from a man younger than 40 in good health. What was sequenced was naive CD8+ T cells sorted from blood. V is TRBV27 and J is TRBJ2-1; 9 positions match TRBD2. The DNA of the CDR3 is TGTGCCAGCAGTTTAGTTAGCGGGAGTGAGATTAGCTCCTACAATGAGCAGTTCTTC. This translates into CASSLVSGSEISSYNEQFF.